This paragraph reports one T cell receptor beta chain. Its antigen is not identified. This PCR relied on a set of 60 Vbeta primers and 13 Jbeta primers. Libraries were prepared by immunoSEQ multiplex PCR; TCRdb keeps only in-frame clonotypes and omits some of them. This table holds around 140,000 clones. The entry originates in a study of cytomegalovirus exposure and HLA in healthy donors. Study-level information: From donors who were HLA-typed, an early data release held 70 million to 90 million unique TCRs.

General observations from the study: For most subjects, TCR beta sequences were reported to predict HLA-A and HLA-B alleles with accuracy.

J gave up 4 bases and V 6 bases, and 3 bases lay outside the gene matches. The CDR3 length is 13 residues. CDR1 is SGHRS, CDR2 YFSETQ, per germline. Sequencing was done on a sample of PBMCs. The clonotype was recovered from a woman between 35 and 50 years old in good health and CMV-seronegative. The rearrangement links TRBV5-1 to TRBJ1-1; 10 bases are shared with TRBD1. In DNA, the CDR3 is TGCGCCAGCATCCGGGACAGGGGCACTGAAGCTTTCTTT. Its protein is CASIRDRGTEAFF.